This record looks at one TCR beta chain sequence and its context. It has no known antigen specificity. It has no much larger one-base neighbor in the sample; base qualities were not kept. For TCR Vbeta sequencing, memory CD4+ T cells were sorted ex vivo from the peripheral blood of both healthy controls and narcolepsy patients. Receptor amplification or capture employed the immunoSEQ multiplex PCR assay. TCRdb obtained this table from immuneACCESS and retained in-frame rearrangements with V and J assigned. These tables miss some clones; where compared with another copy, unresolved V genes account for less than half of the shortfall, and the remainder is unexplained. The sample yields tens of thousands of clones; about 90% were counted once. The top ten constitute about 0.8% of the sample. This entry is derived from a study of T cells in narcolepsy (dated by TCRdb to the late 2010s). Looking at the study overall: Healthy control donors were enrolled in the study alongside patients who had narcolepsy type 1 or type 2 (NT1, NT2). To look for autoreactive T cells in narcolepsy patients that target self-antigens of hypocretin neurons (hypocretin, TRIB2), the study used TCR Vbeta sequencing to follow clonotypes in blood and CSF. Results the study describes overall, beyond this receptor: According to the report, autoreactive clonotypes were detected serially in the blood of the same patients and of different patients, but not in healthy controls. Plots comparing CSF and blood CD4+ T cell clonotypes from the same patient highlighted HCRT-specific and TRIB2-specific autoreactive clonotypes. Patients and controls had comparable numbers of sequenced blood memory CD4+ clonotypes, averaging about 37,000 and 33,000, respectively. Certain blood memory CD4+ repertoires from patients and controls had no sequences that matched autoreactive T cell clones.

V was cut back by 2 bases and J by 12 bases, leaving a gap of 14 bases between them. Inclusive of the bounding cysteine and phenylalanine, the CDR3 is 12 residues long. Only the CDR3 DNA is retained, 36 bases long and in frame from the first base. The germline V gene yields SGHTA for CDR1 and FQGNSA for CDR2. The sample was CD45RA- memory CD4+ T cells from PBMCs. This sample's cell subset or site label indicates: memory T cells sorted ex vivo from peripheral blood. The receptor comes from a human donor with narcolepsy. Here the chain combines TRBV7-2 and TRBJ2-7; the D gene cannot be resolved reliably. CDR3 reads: CASSLSRGVLYF. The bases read TGTGCCAGCAGCTTAAGTCGTGGGGTGCTGTACTTC. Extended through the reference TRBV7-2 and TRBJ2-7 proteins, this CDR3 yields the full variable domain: GAGVSQSPSNKVTEKGKDVELRCDPISGHTALYWYRQSLGQGLEFLIYFQGNSAPDKSGLPSDRFSAERTGGSVSTLTIQRTQQEDSAVYLCASSLSRGVLYFGPGTRLTVT.